This T cell receptor beta chain originates from a study of low-dose radiotherapy and immunotherapy resistance in tumors. Study at large: Intravenous nivolumab 240 mg every two weeks plus ipilimumab 1 mg/kg every six weeks was given to patients.

Time point specified: before trial treatment. Donors were administered nivolumab, ipilimumab, aspirin and low-dose cyclophosphamide, together with low-dose radiotherapy. Patients qualified if they had advanced solid tumors that lacked tumor-infiltrating lymphocytes. This clonotype was counted many times. Alpha- and beta-chain coverage of first-strand cDNA came from TRAV- and TRBV-specific primers. The TCRs were subjected to amplification over approximately 20 PCR cycles employing a constant-region primer in conjunction with a V-primer adapter. A single record per CDR3 protein comes from TCRdb applying MiXCR to the reads. The sample includes approximately 70,000 distinct CDR3 sequences, approximately 31% of them seen just once. This receptor was taken from a female donor with ovarian cancer. The material sequenced was PBMCs, taken before treatment.

The CDR3 nucleotides are TGTGCCAGCAGCTTATCGGGACTAGCGGGGGGTCTCTCCTACAATGAGCAGTTCTTC. It is translated as CASSLSGLAGGLSYNEQFF. The V and J genes are TRBV7-6 and TRBJ2-1, with TRBD2 matching 15 bases. After removal of 2 bases from V and 0 bases from J, the junction contained 5 bases not matched to a gene. CDR3 length: 19 residues. Germline CDR1 and CDR2: SGHVS and FNYEAQ.